These 10 T cell receptor beta chains were sequenced from one sample in a study of cytotoxic CD8 clonotypes in ibrutinib-treated CLL (dated by TCRdb to the early 2020s). To prepare the library, the immunoSEQ multiplex PCR assay was applied. TCRdb took over this immuneACCESS table, retaining in-frame rearrangements with V and J assigned. Such tables are incomplete; in checked studies, under half of the missing clones stem from an unresolved V gene, and the remainder is unexplained. Counted in this sample were about 69,000 clones; more than 70% of them appeared once. The leading ten clones occupy less than 9% of the sample. The time point label, read with the paper, signifies: progressive disease on ibrutinib. Source: PBMCs, taken at disease progression, from a patient treated with ibrutinib. The receptors shown here come from a human donor with chronic lymphocytic leukemia.

J is TRBJ1-2 and V is TRBV19, with a weak D call TRBD1 (5 bases). Germline V gene sequence: CDR1 LNHDA, CDR2 SQIVND (reference sequence). This CDR3 region has 13 residues. V was shortened by 6 bases and J by 4 bases, with 12 bases between the two germline ends. The CDR3 loop reads CASSPRRAYGYTF. CDR3 in DNA: TGTGCCAGTAGCCCCCGCAGGGCCTATGGCTACACCTTC.

A few counts support this clone. The gene calls are TRBV19 and TRBJ2-1; 8 nucleotides match TRBD2. V dropped 3 bases and J dropped 4; count of bases not matched to a gene: 5. Germline V gene data show CDR1 as LNHDA and CDR2 as SQIVND (reference sequence). The CDR3 is made up of 15 amino acids. CDR3 nucleotide sequence: TGTGCCAGTAGTATTACTAGCGGCACATACAATGAGCAGTTCTTC. It yields the protein CASSITSGTYNEQFF.

V is TRBV28 and J is TRBJ1-3; 7 nucleotides match TRBD1. J lost 0 bases, V lost 6 bases, and 5 bases had no gene match. This CDR3 contains 15 residues. CDR1 is MDHEN, CDR2 SYDVKM, per germline. CDR3 loop: CASRLQGISGNTIYF. The CDR3 DNA reads as TGTGCCAGCAGACTACAGGGGATCTCTGGAAACACCATATATTTT. Together with reference TRBV28 and TRBJ1-3, the CDR3 gives the full variable domain: DVKVTQSSRYLVKRTGEKVFLECVQDMDHENMFWYRQDPGLGLRLIYFSYDVKMKEKGDIPEGYSVSREKKERFSLILESASTNQTSMYLCASRLQGISGNTIYFGEGSWLTVV.

The chain uses TRBV11-2 and TRBJ1-1; D ambiguous. Trimming took 3 bases from V and 0 from J, leaving 11 bases between them. The germline V gene encodes CDR1 SGHAT and CDR2 FQNNGV. This CDR3 has 15 amino acids. The CDR3 DNA reads TGTGCCAGCAGCTTGCGGGCCCGAATGAACACTGAAGCTTTCTTT. Protein product: CASSLRARMNTEAFF.

The chain employs TRBV9 and TRBJ1-4; no firm D call. The CDR3 spans 13 residues. The germline V gene encodes CDR1 SGDLS and CDR2 YYNGEE. Trimming shortened V by 0 bases and J by 10 bases, and 10 bases separated the two germline ends. The CDR3 DNA reads as TGTGCCAGCAGCGTAGTCAACAGCGGAAAACTGTTTTTT. The encoded protein is CASSVVNSGKLFF. Full variable domain (remainder filled in from reference TRBV9 and TRBJ1-4): DSGVTQTPKHLITATGQRVTLRCSPRSGDLSVYWYQQSLDQGLQFLIQYYNGEERAKGNILERFSAQQFPDLHSELNLSSLELGDSALYFCASSVVNSGKLFFGSGTQLSVL.

J is TRBJ2-5 and V is TRBV5-1, with 7 bases lining up with TRBD1. The germline CDR1 and CDR2 sequences are SGHRS and YFSETQ. V shed 1 base and J 1 base; nucleotides not matched to a gene: 7. The CDR3 consists of 16 residues. The CDR3 loop reads CASSLPEGQTQETQYF. CDR3 nucleotide sequence: TGCGCCAGCAGCTTGCCTGAGGGACAGACCCAAGAGACCCAGTACTTC.

This clone was observed once. The chain couples TRBV2 to TRBJ1-5; 7 bases agree with TRBD1. The CDR3 spans 14 residues. V shed 0 bases, J shed 4 bases, and the junction held 0 bases outside the gene matches. CDR1 is SNHLY and CDR2 is FYNNEI in the germline V gene. CDR3 sequence reads: CASSEATGNQPQHF. The CDR3 DNA follows: TGTGCCAGCAGTGAAGCGACAGGGAATCAGCCCCAGCATTTT.

The rearrangement links TRBV28 to TRBJ2-2; D not resolved. The germline CDR1 and CDR2 sequences are MDHEN and SYDVKM. This CDR3 has 16 residues. Trimming cost V 6 bases and J 2 bases, with 16 bases left between them. CDR3 nucleotide sequence: TGTGCCAGCAGCTATGGCGAACACCTAAACACCGGGGAGCTGTTTTTT. As protein: CASSYGEHLNTGELFF.

This chain uses TRBV7-3 with TRBJ2-1; the D is unclear. Deletions cut 6 bases from V and 9 bases from J, with 15 bases between. The germline V gene encodes CDR1 SGHTA and CDR2 FQGTGA. This CDR3 contains 13 residues. CDR3 loop: CASSLDHGGEQFF. The CDR3 DNA reads TGTGCCAGCAGTCTAGACCACGGCGGTGAGCAGTTCTTC.

V usage is TRBV15 and J usage is TRBJ2-2; possible D gene TRBD2, 7 bases. Trimming took off 1 base at V and 4 bases at J, with 16 bases between the two ends. CDR3 length equals 17 residues. Germline V gene data show CDR1 as LNHNV and CDR2 as YYDKDF (reference sequence). CDR3 DNA: TGTGCCACCAGCAGAGGGGGGGGACACCGATTCACCGGGGAGCTGTTTTTT. Protein sequence: CATSRGGGHRFTGELFF.